The rows below give T cell receptor beta chains drawn from one sample of a study of naive and memory T cell subsets. TCRdb ran MiXCR on the 5' RACE reads and lists one entry per CDR3 protein. The sample contains about 62,000 distinct CDR3 sequences, more than 6% of which appear only once. The source is a female donor in good health. Both conserved end residues are part of each CDR3. D genes are given only for firm matches. Rows give clone size only sometimes, using once, few, many, or a class for an expanded clone.

v_gene: TRBV5-1; d_gene: NA; j_gene: TRBJ2-1; abundance: NA; CDR3nt: TGCGCCAGCAGCTTGGCCGAGTGGACCGCGACTAGTACTAACAATGAGCAGTTCTTC; CDR3aa: CASSLAEWTATSTNNEQFF
v_gene: TRBV10-3; d_gene: NA; j_gene: TRBJ1-2; abundance: NA; CDR3nt: TGTGCCATCAGCGAACGGGAGGGTCCGGGGCCCTATGGCTACACCTTC; CDR3aa: CAISEREGPGPYGYTF
v_gene: TRBV28; d_gene: TRBD1; j_gene: TRBJ2-7; abundance: NA; CDR3nt: TGTGCCAGCAGCCAGACTCGTTGGACAGGGGACGAGCAGTACTTC; CDR3aa: CASSQTRWTGDEQYF
v_gene: TRBV28; d_gene: TRBD1; j_gene: TRBJ2-3; abundance: many; CDR3nt: TGTGCCAGCAGTTCAAACAGGGGTGTCTGGACAGATACGCAGTATTTT; CDR3aa: CASSSNRGVWTDTQYF
v_gene: TRBV20-1; d_gene: NA; j_gene: TRBJ2-1; abundance: NA; CDR3nt: TGCAGTGCTAGTTTAGCGCCTCCCTACAATGAGCAGTTCTTC; CDR3aa: CSASLAPPYNEQFF
v_gene: TRBV13; d_gene: NA; j_gene: TRBJ2-3; abundance: many; CDR3nt: TGTGCCAGCAGCCCACGGCGGTCAGATACGCAGTATTTT; CDR3aa: CASSPRRSDTQYF
v_gene: TRBV3-1; d_gene: TRBD2; j_gene: TRBJ2-2; abundance: many; CDR3nt: TGTGCCAGCAGCCAACTAGCGGGAGAGTCCGGGGAGCTGTTTTTT; CDR3aa: CASSQLAGESGELFF
v_gene: TRBV11-3; d_gene: TRBD1; j_gene: TRBJ2-3; abundance: few; CDR3nt: TGTGCCAGCAGCTCCCGGGACAGAACCACAGATACGCAGTATTTT; CDR3aa: CASSSRDRTTDTQYF
v_gene: TRBV4-1; d_gene: TRBD1; j_gene: TRBJ1-1; abundance: NA; CDR3nt: TGCGCCAGCAGCCAGGGACAGGGTATGAACACTGAAGCTTTCTTT; CDR3aa: CASSQGQGMNTEAFF
v_gene: TRBV5-1; d_gene: TRBD2; j_gene: TRBJ2-5; abundance: NA; CDR3nt: TGCGCCAGCAGCCCGACTAGCCGAGAGACCCAGTACTTC; CDR3aa: CASSPTSRETQYF
v_gene: TRBV6-1; d_gene: NA; j_gene: TRBJ1-1; abundance: many; CDR3nt: TGTGCCAGCAGTGTTGTACAGGTATACACTGAAGCTTTCTTT; CDR3aa: CASSVVQVYTEAFF
v_gene: TRBV7-2; d_gene: NA; j_gene: TRBJ1-1; abundance: NA; CDR3nt: TGTGCCAGCAGCTTAGCCACATACGGGAACACTGAAGCTTTCTTT; CDR3aa: CASSLATYGNTEAFF
v_gene: TRBV6-5; d_gene: TRBD1; j_gene: TRBJ2-7; abundance: few; CDR3nt: TGTGCCAGCAGTTCTCCCCGAGACAGGGGGACCTACGAGCAGTACTTC; CDR3aa: CASSSPRDRGTYEQYF
v_gene: TRBV7-9; d_gene: TRBD2; j_gene: TRBJ2-1; abundance: few; CDR3nt: TGTGCCAGCAGCTCGCGTATTGGACTAGCGGGGGTCAATGAGCAGTTCTTC; CDR3aa: CASSSRIGLAGVNEQFF
v_gene: TRBV30; d_gene: NA; j_gene: TRBJ2-3; abundance: few; CDR3nt: TGTGCCTGGAGGGGTGATTATGGCACAGATACGCAGTATTTT; CDR3aa: CAWRGDYGTDTQYF
v_gene: TRBV12-3/TRBV12-4; d_gene: NA; j_gene: TRBJ1-6; abundance: once; CDR3nt: TGTGCCAGCAGTTTAGGGCAGGGGATCAGTAATTCACCCCTCCACTTT; CDR3aa: CASSLGQGISNSPLHF
v_gene: TRBV20-1; d_gene: NA; j_gene: TRBJ1-1; abundance: many; CDR3nt: TGCAGTGTTCGGACCGCGTTGAACACTGAAGCTTTCTTT; CDR3aa: CSVRTALNTEAFF
v_gene: TRBV19; d_gene: NA; j_gene: TRBJ1-6; abundance: NA; CDR3nt: TGTGCCAGTAGTCCACGACACGTTACGAGCTCCTATAATTCACCCCTCCACTTT; CDR3aa: CASSPRHVTSSYNSPLHF
v_gene: TRBV3-1; d_gene: NA; j_gene: TRBJ2-4; abundance: NA; CDR3nt: TGTGCCAGCAGCCAAGACTTTAAAAACATTCAGTACTTC; CDR3aa: CASSQDFKNIQYF
v_gene: TRBV15; d_gene: TRBD2; j_gene: TRBJ2-1; abundance: NA; CDR3nt: TGTGCCACCAGCAGAGTACACACCGGGACTAACAATGAGCAGTTCTTC; CDR3aa: CATSRVHTGTNNEQFF
v_gene: TRBV4-2; d_gene: NA; j_gene: TRBJ2-7; abundance: NA; CDR3nt: TGTGCCAGCAGCCGGGACAACTCCTACGAGCAGTACTTC; CDR3aa: CASSRDNSYEQYF
v_gene: TRBV6-6; d_gene: NA; j_gene: TRBJ2-1; abundance: many; CDR3nt: TGTGCCAGCAGCTCCGGACGGGAAGTGGAGGATGAGCAGTTCTTC; CDR3aa: CASSSGREVEDEQFF
v_gene: TRBV3-1; d_gene: NA; j_gene: TRBJ2-6; abundance: NA; CDR3nt: TGTGCCAGCAGCCACACTAGCTCTGGGGCCAACGTCCTGACTTTC; CDR3aa: CASSHTSSGANVLTF
v_gene: TRBV2; d_gene: NA; j_gene: TRBJ2-2; abundance: many; CDR3nt: TGTGCCAGCAGTTTACAGGCCTCCGGGGAGCTGTTTTTT; CDR3aa: CASSLQASGELFF
v_gene: TRBV2; d_gene: NA; j_gene: TRBJ1-5; abundance: many; CDR3nt: TGTGCCAGCTCCCCGTCCCCCAATCAGCCCCAGCATTTT; CDR3aa: CASSPSPNQPQHF
v_gene: TRBV11-3; d_gene: NA; j_gene: TRBJ1-4; abundance: NA; CDR3nt: TGTGCCAGCAGCTTCCTGGGGATTGAAAAACTGTTTTTT; CDR3aa: CASSFLGIEKLFF
v_gene: TRBV11-3; d_gene: TRBD1; j_gene: TRBJ2-1; abundance: NA; CDR3nt: TGTGCCAGCAGCTTAGTGGGACAGGAGAACAATGAGCAGTTCTTC; CDR3aa: CASSLVGQENNEQFF
v_gene: TRBV29-1; d_gene: NA; j_gene: TRBJ2-2; abundance: many; CDR3nt: TGCAGCGTTGAAGACCCGGTTTCCGGGGAGCTGTTTTTT; CDR3aa: CSVEDPVSGELFF
v_gene: TRBV7-9; d_gene: NA; j_gene: TRBJ2-1; abundance: few; CDR3nt: TGTGCCAGCAGCTTTCGAGGTGAGCAGTTCTTC; CDR3aa: CASSFRGEQFF
v_gene: TRBV20-1; d_gene: NA; j_gene: TRBJ2-7; abundance: few; CDR3nt: TGCAGTGCCTCCGGTGAGGGCGGAGCCTACGAGCAGTACTTC; CDR3aa: CSASGEGGAYEQYF
v_gene: TRBV29-1; d_gene: TRBD2; j_gene: TRBJ2-1; abundance: few; CDR3nt: TGCAGCGTTGAGTCGAGACTAGCGGGGGCCCTAAGCTCCTACAATGAGCAGTTCTTC; CDR3aa: CSVESRLAGALSSYNEQFF
v_gene: TRBV28; d_gene: NA; j_gene: TRBJ2-3; abundance: NA; CDR3nt: TGTGCCAGCAGTTTGCAGGGGTCGGCGCAGTATTTT; CDR3aa: CASSLQGSAQYF
v_gene: TRBV13; d_gene: TRBD1; j_gene: TRBJ2-7; abundance: few; CDR3nt: TGTGCCAGCAGCCAAGGGGGCCAAGAGCAGTACTTC; CDR3aa: CASSQGGQEQYF
v_gene: TRBV11-2; d_gene: TRBD2; j_gene: TRBJ2-7; abundance: NA; CDR3nt: TGTGCCAGCAGCCGGACTAGCTACGAGCAGTACTTC; CDR3aa: CASSRTSYEQYF
v_gene: TRBV20-1; d_gene: TRBD2; j_gene: TRBJ2-5; abundance: NA; CDR3nt: TGCAGTGCTAGTCCGGCCGTTAGCGGGAGACAAGAGACCCAGTACTTC; CDR3aa: CSASPAVSGRQETQYF
v_gene: TRBV7-9; d_gene: NA; j_gene: TRBJ2-3; abundance: NA; CDR3nt: TGTGCCAGCAGCCAGTTCAGGGGGGTTAGCACAGATACGCAGTATTTT; CDR3aa: CASSQFRGVSTDTQYF
v_gene: TRBV29-1; d_gene: TRBD2; j_gene: TRBJ2-5; abundance: few; CDR3nt: TGCAGCGTTGCCCTAGCGGAGGCCCAAGAGACCCAGTACTTC; CDR3aa: CSVALAEAQETQYF
v_gene: TRBV19; d_gene: TRBD1; j_gene: TRBJ1-2; abundance: NA; CDR3nt: TGTGCCAGTAGTAAAACAGGGGGCGCACCCTATGGCTACACCTTC; CDR3aa: CASSKTGGAPYGYTF
v_gene: TRBV6-5; d_gene: NA; j_gene: TRBJ1-6; abundance: many; CDR3nt: TGTGCCAGCAGTTACGGCCTCCCGCCCAATTCACCCCTCCACTTT; CDR3aa: CASSYGLPPNSPLHF
v_gene: TRBV27; d_gene: TRBD1; j_gene: TRBJ1-1; abundance: many; CDR3nt: TGTGCCAGCAGTTCCCAGACAGGGAGGACTGAAGCTTTCTTT; CDR3aa: CASSSQTGRTEAFF
v_gene: TRBV5-1; d_gene: NA; j_gene: TRBJ2-2; abundance: NA; CDR3nt: TGCGCCAGCAGCTTGGTAGCAGGGGACACCGGGGAGCTGTTTTTT; CDR3aa: CASSLVAGDTGELFF
v_gene: TRBV12-5; d_gene: NA; j_gene: TRBJ1-3; abundance: few; CDR3nt: TGTGCTAGTTCCGACGGGGGCTCTGGAAACACCATATATTTT; CDR3aa: CASSDGGSGNTIYF
v_gene: TRBV5-1; d_gene: TRBD1; j_gene: TRBJ1-2; abundance: few; CDR3nt: TGCGCCAGCAGCTTCTCGACAGGGGGCGCGAAGGGCTACACCTTC; CDR3aa: CASSFSTGGAKGYTF
v_gene: TRBV7-3; d_gene: TRBD2; j_gene: TRBJ2-3; abundance: NA; CDR3nt: TGTGCCAGCAGCTTAACGGGACTAGCGGGGGGGTCCGCTCACCACACAGATACGCAGTATTTT; CDR3aa: CASSLTGLAGGSAHHTDTQYF
v_gene: TRBV5-1; d_gene: NA; j_gene: TRBJ1-1; abundance: few; CDR3nt: TGCGCCAGCAGCTTGGAATATCGGGGGGAAGCTTTCTTT; CDR3aa: CASSLEYRGEAFF
v_gene: TRBV5-1; d_gene: NA; j_gene: TRBJ1-5; abundance: few; CDR3nt: TGCGCCAGCAGCTCCGGTAGTGGCGATAGCAATCAGCCCCAGCATTTT; CDR3aa: CASSSGSGDSNQPQHF
v_gene: TRBV30; d_gene: TRBD1; j_gene: TRBJ2-2; abundance: few; CDR3nt: TGTGCCTGGAGTGTCGACAGGGTAACCGGGGAGCTGTTTTTT; CDR3aa: CAWSVDRVTGELFF
v_gene: TRBV12-3/TRBV12-4; d_gene: TRBD1; j_gene: TRBJ2-2; abundance: NA; CDR3nt: TGTGCCAGCAGTCCATGGACAGGGGCGAACACCGGGGAGCTGTTTTTT; CDR3aa: CASSPWTGANTGELFF
v_gene: TRBV6-5; d_gene: NA; j_gene: TRBJ2-3; abundance: few; CDR3nt: TGTGCCAGCAGTTACTCGGCAGGGACAGATACGCAGTATTTT; CDR3aa: CASSYSAGTDTQYF
v_gene: TRBV29-1; d_gene: NA; j_gene: TRBJ2-3; abundance: few; CDR3nt: TGCAGCGGGCCAACAGATACGCAGTATTTT; CDR3aa: CSGPTDTQYF
v_gene: TRBV20-1; d_gene: TRBD1; j_gene: TRBJ1-5; abundance: many; CDR3nt: TGCAGTGCTTCCGGGACAGGGGTAGTAAATCAGCCCCAGCATTTT; CDR3aa: CSASGTGVVNQPQHF
v_gene: TRBV6-6; d_gene: TRBD2; j_gene: TRBJ2-7; abundance: many; CDR3nt: TGTGCCAGCAGTTCCCCCGCCGGCGGGAGAGGAGGCGAGCAGTACTTC; CDR3aa: CASSSPAGGRGGEQYF
v_gene: TRBV10-3; d_gene: NA; j_gene: TRBJ1-2; abundance: many; CDR3nt: TGTGCCATCAGTGGGATAGTAACTTATGGCTACACCTTC; CDR3aa: CAISGIVTYGYTF
v_gene: TRBV7-2; d_gene: NA; j_gene: TRBJ1-2; abundance: NA; CDR3nt: TGTGCCAGCAGCTATCGGGATTTGATTAACTATGGCTACACCTTC; CDR3aa: CASSYRDLINYGYTF
v_gene: TRBV29-1; d_gene: NA; j_gene: TRBJ1-1; abundance: NA; CDR3nt: TGCAGCGTTGGGGTACCTGGGGGCATCATGAACACTGAAGCTTTCTTT; CDR3aa: CSVGVPGGIMNTEAFF